This T cell receptor beta chain was retrieved from a study of cytomegalovirus exposure and HLA in healthy donors. In the case of this clone: Its target is not known.

Healthy donors of bone marrow made up the group. Whereas donors were nominally healthy upon sampling, unrecorded immune exposures were probable. The primer mix had 60 Vbeta and 13 Jbeta primers. Sequencing was performed with immunoSEQ multiplex PCR; in TCRdb, only in-frame clones are kept and a portion is missing. The sample shows about 160,000 clones, roughly 81% of them seen only once. The study's findings and limits: There were over 150 TCR beta chains listed as cytomegalovirus-associated. Analysis was performed later, and it showed HLA-associated TCR beta chains to be more clonally expanded than equally common others.

The germline gives CDR1 SEHNR, CDR2 FQNEAQ (reference sequence). The CDR3 runs to 15 residues. The V and J ends lost 4 bases and 3 bases, in that order; junction bases with no gene match: 5. The chain employs TRBV7-9 and TRBJ1-5; 8 nucleotides agree with TRBD1. Sequences were obtained from PBMCs. This clonotype was sampled from a woman aged 50 to 60 in good health and CMV-seronegative. The CDR3 DNA sequence: TGTGCCAGCAGCTCTGACAGGGGAGTCAATCAGCCCCAGCATTTT. As protein: CASSSDRGVNQPQHF.